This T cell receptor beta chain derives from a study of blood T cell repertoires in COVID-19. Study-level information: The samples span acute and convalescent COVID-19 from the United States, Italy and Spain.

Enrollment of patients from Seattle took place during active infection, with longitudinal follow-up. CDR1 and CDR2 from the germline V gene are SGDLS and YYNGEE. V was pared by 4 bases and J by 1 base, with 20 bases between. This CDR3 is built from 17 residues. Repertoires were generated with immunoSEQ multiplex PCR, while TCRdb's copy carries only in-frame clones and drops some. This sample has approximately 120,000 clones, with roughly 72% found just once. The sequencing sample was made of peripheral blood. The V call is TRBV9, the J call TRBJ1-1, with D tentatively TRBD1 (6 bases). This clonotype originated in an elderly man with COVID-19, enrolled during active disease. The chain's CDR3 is CASSKEVGDTWNTEAFF. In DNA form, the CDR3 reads TGTGCCAGCAGCAAGGAGGTTGGGGACACCTGGAACACTGAAGCTTTCTTT.